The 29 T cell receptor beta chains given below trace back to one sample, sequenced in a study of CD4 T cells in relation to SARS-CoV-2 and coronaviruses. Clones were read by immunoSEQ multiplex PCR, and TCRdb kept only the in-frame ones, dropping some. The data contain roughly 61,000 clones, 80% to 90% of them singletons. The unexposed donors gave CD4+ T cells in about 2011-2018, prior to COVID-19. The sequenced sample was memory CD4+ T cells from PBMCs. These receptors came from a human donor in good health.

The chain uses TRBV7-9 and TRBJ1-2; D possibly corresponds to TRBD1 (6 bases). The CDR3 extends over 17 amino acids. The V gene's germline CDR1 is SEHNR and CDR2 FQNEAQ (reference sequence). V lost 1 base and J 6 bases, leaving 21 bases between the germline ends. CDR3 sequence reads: CASSLGGTAGTLNGYTF. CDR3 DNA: TGTGCCAGCAGCTTAGGGGGGACCGCCGGGACACTAAATGGCTACACCTTC. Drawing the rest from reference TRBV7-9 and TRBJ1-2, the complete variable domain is DTGVSQNPRHKITKRGQNVTFRCDPISEHNRLYWYRQTLGQGPEFLTYFQNEAQLEKSRLLSDRFSAERPKGSFSTLEIQRTEQGDSAMYLCASSLGGTAGTLNGYTFGSGTRLTVV.

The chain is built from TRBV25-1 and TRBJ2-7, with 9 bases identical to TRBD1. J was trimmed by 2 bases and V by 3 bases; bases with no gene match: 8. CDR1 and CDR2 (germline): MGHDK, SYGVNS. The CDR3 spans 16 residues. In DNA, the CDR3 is TGTGCCAGCAGTGATTATCGGGGACAGGGAACCTACGAGCAGTACTTC. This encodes CASSDYRGQGTYEQYF.

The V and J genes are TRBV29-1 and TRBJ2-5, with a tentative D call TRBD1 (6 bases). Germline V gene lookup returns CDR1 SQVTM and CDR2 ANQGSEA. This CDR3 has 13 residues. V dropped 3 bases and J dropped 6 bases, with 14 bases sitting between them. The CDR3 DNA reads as TGCAGCGTTGATCCACAGGGTGGGAAGACCCAGTACTTC. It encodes CSVDPQGGKTQYF.

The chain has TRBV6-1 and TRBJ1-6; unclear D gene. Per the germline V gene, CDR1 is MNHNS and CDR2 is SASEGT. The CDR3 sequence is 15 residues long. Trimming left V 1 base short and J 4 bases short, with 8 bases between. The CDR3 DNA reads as TGTGCCAGCAGTGAAGACAGCCCTTATAATTCACCCCTCCACTTT. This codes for CASSEDSPYNSPLHF.

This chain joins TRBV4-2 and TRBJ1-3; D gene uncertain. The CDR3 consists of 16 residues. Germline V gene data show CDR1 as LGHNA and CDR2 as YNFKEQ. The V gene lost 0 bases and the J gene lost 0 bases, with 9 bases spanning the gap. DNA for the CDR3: TGTGCCAGCAGCCAAGAACGGGCCTTCTCTGGAAACACCATATATTTT. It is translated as CASSQERAFSGNTIYF.

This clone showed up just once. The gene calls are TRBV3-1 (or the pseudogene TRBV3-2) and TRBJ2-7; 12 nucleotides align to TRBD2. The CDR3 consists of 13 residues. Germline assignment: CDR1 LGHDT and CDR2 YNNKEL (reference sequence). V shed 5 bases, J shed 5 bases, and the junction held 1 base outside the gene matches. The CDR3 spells CASSRTSGNEQYF. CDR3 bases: TGTGCCAGCAGCAGGACTAGCGGGAACGAGCAGTACTTC.

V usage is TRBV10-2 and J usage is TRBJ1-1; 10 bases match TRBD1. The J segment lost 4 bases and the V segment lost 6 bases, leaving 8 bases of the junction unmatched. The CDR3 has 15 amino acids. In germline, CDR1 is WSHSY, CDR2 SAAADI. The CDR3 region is CASRTQRDRGTEAFF. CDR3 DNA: TGCGCCAGCAGGACCCAGCGGGACAGGGGCACTGAAGCTTTCTTT.

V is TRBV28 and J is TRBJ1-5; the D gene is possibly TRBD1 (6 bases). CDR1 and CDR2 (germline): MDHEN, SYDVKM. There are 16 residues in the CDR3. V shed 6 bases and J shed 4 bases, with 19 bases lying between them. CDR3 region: CASSHNTGPRNQPQHF. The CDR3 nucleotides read TGTGCCAGCAGCCACAATACAGGGCCCCGTAATCAGCCCCAGCATTTT.

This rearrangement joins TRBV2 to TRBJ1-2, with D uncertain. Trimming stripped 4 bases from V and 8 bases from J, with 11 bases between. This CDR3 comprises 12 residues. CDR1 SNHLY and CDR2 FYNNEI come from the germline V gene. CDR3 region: CASSVSVWGYTF. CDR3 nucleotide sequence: TGTGCCAGCAGTGTCAGTGTTTGGGGCTACACCTTC.

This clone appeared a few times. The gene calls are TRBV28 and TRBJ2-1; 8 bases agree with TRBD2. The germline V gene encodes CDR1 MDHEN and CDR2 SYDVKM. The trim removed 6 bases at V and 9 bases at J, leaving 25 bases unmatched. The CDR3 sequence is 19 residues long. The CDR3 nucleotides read TGTGCCAGCAGATACGGACGGGGGGGCCTCTTCCGCCCAACCCCTGAGCAGTTCTTC. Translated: CASRYGRGGLFRPTPEQFF.

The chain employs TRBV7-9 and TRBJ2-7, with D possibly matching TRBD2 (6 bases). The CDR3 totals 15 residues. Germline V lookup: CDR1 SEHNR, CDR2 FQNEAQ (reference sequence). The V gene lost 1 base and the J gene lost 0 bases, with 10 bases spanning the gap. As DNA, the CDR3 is TGTGCCAGCAGCTTAGGGGGGGTACACTCCTACGAGCAGTACTTC. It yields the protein CASSLGGVHSYEQYF.

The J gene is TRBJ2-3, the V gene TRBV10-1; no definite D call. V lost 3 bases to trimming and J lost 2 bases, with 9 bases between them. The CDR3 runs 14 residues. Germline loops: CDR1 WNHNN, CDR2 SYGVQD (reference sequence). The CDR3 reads CASSDHQNTDTQYF. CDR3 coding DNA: TGCGCCAGCAGTGACCACCAGAACACAGATACGCAGTATTTT.

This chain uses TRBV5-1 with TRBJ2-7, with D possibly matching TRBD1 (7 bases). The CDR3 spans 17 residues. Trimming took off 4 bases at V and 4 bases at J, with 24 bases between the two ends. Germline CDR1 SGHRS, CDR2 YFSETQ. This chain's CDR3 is CASSDGTERRGAYEQYF. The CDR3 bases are TGCGCCAGCAGCGACGGGACAGAGCGTCGCGGGGCGTACGAGCAGTACTTC. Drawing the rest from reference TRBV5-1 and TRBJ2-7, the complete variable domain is KAGVTQTPRYLIKTRGQQVTLSCSPISGHRSVSWYQQTPGQGLQFLFEYFSETQRNKGNFPGRFSGRQFSNSRSEMNVSTLELGDSALYLCASSDGTERRGAYEQYFGPGTRLTVT.

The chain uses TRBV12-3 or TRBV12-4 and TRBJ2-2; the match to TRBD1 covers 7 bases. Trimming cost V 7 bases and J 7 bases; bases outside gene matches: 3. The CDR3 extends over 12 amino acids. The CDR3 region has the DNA TGTGCCAGCAAGGGGGCCGGCGGGGAGCTGTTTTTT. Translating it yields CASKGAGGELFF.

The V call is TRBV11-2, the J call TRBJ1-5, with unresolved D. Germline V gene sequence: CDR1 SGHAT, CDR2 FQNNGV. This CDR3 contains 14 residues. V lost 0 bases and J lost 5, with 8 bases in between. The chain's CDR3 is CASSLDRGDQPQHF. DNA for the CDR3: TGTGCCAGCAGCTTAGATCGTGGGGATCAGCCCCAGCATTTT.

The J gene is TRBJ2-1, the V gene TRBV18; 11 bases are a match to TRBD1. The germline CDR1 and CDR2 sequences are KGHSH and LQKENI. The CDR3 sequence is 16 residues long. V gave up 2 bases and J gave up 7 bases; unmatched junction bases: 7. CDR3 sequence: CASSPAGTGGVNEQFF. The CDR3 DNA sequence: TGTGCCAGCTCACCAGCCGGGACAGGGGGTGTAAATGAGCAGTTCTTC.

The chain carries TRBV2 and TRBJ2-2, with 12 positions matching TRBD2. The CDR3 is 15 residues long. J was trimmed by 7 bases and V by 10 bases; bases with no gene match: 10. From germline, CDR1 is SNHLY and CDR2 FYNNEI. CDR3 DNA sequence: TGTGCCACCTCGCTAGCGGGAGGGCCTGGCGGGGAGCTGTTTTTT. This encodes CATSLAGGPGGELFF.

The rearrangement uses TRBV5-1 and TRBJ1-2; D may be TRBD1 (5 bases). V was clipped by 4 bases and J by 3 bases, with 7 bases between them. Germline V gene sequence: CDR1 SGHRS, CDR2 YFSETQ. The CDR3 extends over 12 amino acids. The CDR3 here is CASSPTDYGYTF. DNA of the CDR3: TGCGCCAGCAGCCCGACAGACTATGGCTACACCTTC.

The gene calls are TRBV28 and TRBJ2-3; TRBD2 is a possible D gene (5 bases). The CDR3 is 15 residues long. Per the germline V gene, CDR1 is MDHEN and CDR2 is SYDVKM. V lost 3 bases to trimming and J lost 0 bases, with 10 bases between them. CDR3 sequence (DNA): TGTGCCAGCAGTTTGGTAGGCGGGAGCACAGATACGCAGTATTTT. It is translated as CASSLVGGSTDTQYF.

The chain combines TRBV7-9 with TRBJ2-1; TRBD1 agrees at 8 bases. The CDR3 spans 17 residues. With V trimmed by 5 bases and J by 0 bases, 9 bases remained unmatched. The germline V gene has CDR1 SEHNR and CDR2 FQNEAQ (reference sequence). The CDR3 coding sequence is TGTGCCAGCAGCCTAGGACAGGGCGTCTCCTCCTACAATGAGCAGTTCTTC. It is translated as CASSLGQGVSSYNEQFF.

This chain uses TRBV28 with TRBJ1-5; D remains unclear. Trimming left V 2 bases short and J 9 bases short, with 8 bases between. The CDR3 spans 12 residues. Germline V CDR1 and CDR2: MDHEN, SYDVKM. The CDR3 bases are TGTGCCAGCAGTTTAAACCTGGGGCCCCAGCATTTT. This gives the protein CASSLNLGPQHF.

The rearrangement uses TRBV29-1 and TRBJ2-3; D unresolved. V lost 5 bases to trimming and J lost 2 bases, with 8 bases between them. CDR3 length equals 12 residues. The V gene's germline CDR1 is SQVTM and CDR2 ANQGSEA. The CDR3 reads CSVISTTDTQYF. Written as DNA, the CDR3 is TGCAGCGTTATTAGCACCACAGATACGCAGTATTTT.

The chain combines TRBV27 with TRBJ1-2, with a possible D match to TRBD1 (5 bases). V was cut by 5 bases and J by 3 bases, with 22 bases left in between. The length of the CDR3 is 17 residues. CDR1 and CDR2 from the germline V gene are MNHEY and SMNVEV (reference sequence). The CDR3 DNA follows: TGTGCCAGCAGTGGGGCCGGCAGAACACCACCCTACTATGGCTACACCTTC. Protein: CASSGAGRTPPYYGYTF.

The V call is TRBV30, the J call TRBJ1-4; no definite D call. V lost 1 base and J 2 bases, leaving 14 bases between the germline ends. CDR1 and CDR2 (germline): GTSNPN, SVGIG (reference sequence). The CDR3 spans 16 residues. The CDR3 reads CAWSDLGRPTNEKLFF. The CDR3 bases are TGTGCCTGGAGTGACCTTGGGCGTCCTACTAATGAAAAACTGTTTTTT.

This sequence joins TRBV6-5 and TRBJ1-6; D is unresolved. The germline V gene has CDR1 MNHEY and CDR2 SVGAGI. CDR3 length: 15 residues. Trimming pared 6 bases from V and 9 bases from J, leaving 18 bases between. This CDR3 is CASRAEVGKGSPLHF. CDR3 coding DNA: TGTGCCAGCAGGGCGGAGGTGGGGAAGGGTTCACCCCTCCACTTT.

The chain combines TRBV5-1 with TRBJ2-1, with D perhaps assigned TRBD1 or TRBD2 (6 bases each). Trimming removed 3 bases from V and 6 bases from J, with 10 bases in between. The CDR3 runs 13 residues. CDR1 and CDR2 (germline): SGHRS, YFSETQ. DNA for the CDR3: TGCGCCAGCAGCTCACGGGGGCGCAATGAGCAGTTCTTC. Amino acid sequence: CASSSRGRNEQFF.

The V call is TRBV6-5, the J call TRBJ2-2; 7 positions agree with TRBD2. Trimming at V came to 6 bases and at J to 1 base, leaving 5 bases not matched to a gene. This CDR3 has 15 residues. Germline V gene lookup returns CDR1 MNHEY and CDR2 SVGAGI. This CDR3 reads CASRFAGENTGELFF. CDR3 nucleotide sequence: TGTGCCAGCAGGTTTGCGGGGGAGAACACCGGGGAGCTGTTTTTT.

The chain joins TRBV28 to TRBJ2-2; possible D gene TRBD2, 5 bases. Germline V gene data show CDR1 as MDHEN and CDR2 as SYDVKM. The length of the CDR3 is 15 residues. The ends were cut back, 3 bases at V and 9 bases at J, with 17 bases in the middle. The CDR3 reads CASSFHPERVRELFF. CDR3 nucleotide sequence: TGTGCCAGCAGTTTCCACCCGGAGAGGGTCCGGGAGCTGTTTTTT.

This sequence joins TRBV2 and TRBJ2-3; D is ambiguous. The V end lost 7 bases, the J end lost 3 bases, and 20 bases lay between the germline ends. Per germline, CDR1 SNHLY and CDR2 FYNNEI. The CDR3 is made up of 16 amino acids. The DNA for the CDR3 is TGTGCCAGCATATATCCGAGAGACCGGCGGACAGATACGCAGTATTTT. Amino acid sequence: CASIYPRDRRTDTQYF.